The clone carrying this T cell receptor beta chain was counted a few times. The data derive from a study of T cell repertoires in cytomegalovirus infection. MiXCR, applied by TCRdb to the reads, yields one record per CDR3 protein. The sample holds around 740,000 distinct CDR3 sequences, roughly 36% seen once. This TCR came from a human donor in good health (CMV status not recorded). Some clones in this sample may be carry-over from other donors' samples. The sample comprised PBMCs.

The CDR3 DNA follows: TGTGCCAGCAACACAGGGAGAACTAACTATGGCTACACCTTC. This codes for CASNTGRTNYGYTF. The chain combines TRBV6-5 with TRBJ1-2; D perhaps matches TRBD1 (6 bases). Trimming shortened V by 7 bases and J by 0 bases, and 12 bases separated the two germline ends. CDR1 is MNHEY and CDR2 is SVGAGI in the germline V gene. The CDR3 has 14 amino acids.